The 21 T cell receptor beta chains reported below all come from one sample, sequenced in a study of human T cells and chemical hapten exposure. Time point of the sample: patch test 2, 6 weeks after DPC sensitization. As for treatment: therapeutic diphenylcyclopropenone sensitization with weekly scalp DPC. Via MiXCR, TCRdb re-called the RACE reads, giving one row per CDR3 protein. The data hold approximately 120,000 distinct CDR3 sequences, with 9.2% observed a single time. The material was whole blood, obtained in connection with sensitization to the hapten diphenylcyclopropenone (DPC). All receptors come from a woman in her forties with alopecia areata. Some clones in this sample may be carry-over from other donors' samples.

This clonotype was recorded at least ten times. The chain couples TRBV19 to TRBJ1-5, with D unresolved. CDR3 length equals 13 residues. Germline lookup yields CDR1 LNHDA and CDR2 SQIVND (reference sequence). V dropped 1 base and J dropped 7 bases, with 8 bases sitting between them. CDR3 amino acids: CASSIAREQPQHF. The CDR3 nucleotides read TGTGCCAGTAGTATAGCCCGGGAGCAGCCCCAGCATTTT.

The rearrangement joins TRBV7-2 to TRBJ2-1, with 12 bases aligning to TRBD2. V lost 0 bases, J lost 6 bases, and 6 bases stayed unmatched. The germline CDR1 and CDR2 sequences are SGHTA and FQGNSA. The CDR3 is 17 residues long. The CDR3 DNA reads as TGTGCCAGCAGCTTAGCGATACTAGCGGGGGGCCCCAATGAGCAGTTCTTC. It specifies CASSLAILAGGPNEQFF.

Only a few counts were recorded for this clonotype. The rearrangement uses TRBV19 and TRBJ1-2, with D uncertain. With 3 bases removed from V and 1 base from J, the gap between germline ends came to 9 bases. Germline V gene lookup returns CDR1 LNHDA and CDR2 SQIVND (reference sequence). The CDR3 has 14 amino acids. CDR3 DNA: TGTGCCAGTAGTATTATGCGGGGTAACTATGGCTACACCTTC. As protein: CASSIMRGNYGYTF.

This clonotype turned up a few times. This chain links TRBV20-1 with TRBJ1-5; D unresolved. The CDR3 contains 13 residues. V was trimmed by 0 bases and J by 7 bases, leaving 10 bases between them. CDR1 and CDR2 from the germline V gene are DFQATT and SNEGSKA (reference sequence). The CDR3 sequence is CSARDTDGQPQHF. CDR3 DNA: TGCAGTGCTAGAGATACAGACGGACAGCCCCAGCATTTT.

In DNA, the CDR3 is TGTGCCACCTCCCGGTGGAGATTCTATTCACCCCTCCACTTT. Protein: CATSRWRFYSPLHF. The rearrangement links TRBV28 to TRBJ1-6; D is uncertain. In germline, CDR1 is MDHEN, CDR2 SYDVKM. This CDR3 is 14 amino acids long. The germline V and J ends were trimmed by 10 bases and 8 bases, with 18 bases remaining between them.

This chain uses TRBV6-1 with TRBJ2-1; 7 positions agree with TRBD2. V lost 2 bases to trimming and J lost 10 bases; unmatched junction nucleotides: 14. From germline, CDR1 is MNHNS and CDR2 SASEGT. The CDR3 is made up of 16 amino acids. The CDR3 here is CASSERASGALGEQFF. CDR3 in DNA: TGTGCCAGCAGTGAAAGGGCTAGCGGCGCATTGGGGGAGCAGTTCTTC.

This clonotype was seen more than once but under ten times. The gene calls are TRBV7-2 and TRBJ2-7; TRBD1 aligns across 7 bases. The V and J ends lost 0 bases and 4 bases, in that order; junction bases with no gene match: 3. This CDR3 is built from 14 residues. Germline V gene data show CDR1 as SGHTA and CDR2 as FQGNSA. In DNA, the CDR3 is TGTGCCAGCAGCTTAGCGGGACAGATATACGAGCAGTACTTC. Encoded protein: CASSLAGQIYEQYF.

In this sample, this clonotype turned up many times. CDR3 in DNA: TGTGCCACCAGCAGAGATAGCGGGGGGAGTGAGACCCAGTACTTC. This translates into CATSRDSGGSETQYF. V and J are TRBV15 and TRBJ2-5; 10 bases align to TRBD2. The germline V gene encodes CDR1 LNHNV and CDR2 YYDKDF (reference sequence). This CDR3 comprises 15 residues. V dropped 0 bases and J dropped 5; count of bases not matched to a gene: 3.

This clonotype was detected many times. This chain uses TRBV4-3 with TRBJ2-7; possible D gene TRBD2, 6 bases. CDR3 length: 17 amino acids. The V gene's germline CDR1 is LGHNA and CDR2 YSLEER. Trimming removed 3 bases from V and 5 bases from J, with 23 bases in between. The CDR3 is CASSQMGRLGAVNEQYF. CDR3 nucleotides: TGCGCCAGCAGCCAGATGGGGAGACTAGGCGCTGTCAACGAGCAGTACTTC.

There are many counts of this clonotype. The CDR3 coding sequence is TGCGCCAGCAGTGATGGTGGCGAGCAGTACTTC. Its protein is CASSDGGEQYF. V is TRBV10-1 and J is TRBJ2-7; D is unclear. Trimming stripped 3 bases from V and 6 bases from J, with 6 bases between. The CDR3 runs 11 residues. Germline lookup yields CDR1 WNHNN and CDR2 SYGVQD (reference sequence).

This clonotype was observed at least ten times. J is TRBJ1-4 and V is TRBV6-5; 7 nucleotides agree with TRBD1. The trim removed 2 bases at V and 4 bases at J, leaving 7 bases unmatched. CDR3 size: 16 residues. Germline CDR1 reads MNHEY; CDR2 reads SVGAGI. The CDR3 is CASSYRDRAGNEKLFF. The DNA of the CDR3 is TGTGCCAGCAGTTACCGCGACAGGGCTGGTAATGAAAAACTGTTTTTT.

This clonotype was counted at least ten times. The chain couples TRBV25-1 to TRBJ1-4; a possible D gene is TRBD1 (6 bases). Trimming took off 3 bases at V and 3 bases at J, with 20 bases between the two ends. Germline V CDR1 and CDR2: MGHDK, SYGVNS. This CDR3 region has 18 residues. DNA of the CDR3: TGTGCCAGCAGTGATCCGGGACAACTTAAAGGATCTAATGAAAAACTGTTTTTT. This codes for CASSDPGQLKGSNEKLFF.

This clonotype has a count of ten or more. V gene TRBV11-2 combines with J gene TRBJ2-7, with TRBD1 matching 7 bases. V was pared by 5 bases and J by 4 bases, with 11 bases of the junction left unmatched. The CDR3 covers 15 residues. Germline loops: CDR1 SGHAT, CDR2 FQNNGV. Written as DNA, the CDR3 is TGTGCCAGCAGCCTCCAGGGGACAGCACCTTACGAGCAGTACTTC. Translation gives CASSLQGTAPYEQYF.

This clonotype was detected once. Possible read error: a much larger clone is one base away. This chain connects TRBV11-1 to TRBJ2-3, with D perhaps matching TRBD1 (5 bases). CDR3 length: 16 amino acids. Per germline, CDR1 SGHAT and CDR2 FQDESV (reference sequence). The ends were cut back, 0 bases at V and 5 bases at J, with 15 bases in the middle. The CDR3 spells CASSLAGAGILDTQYF. The CDR3 coding sequence is TGTGCCAGCAGCTTAGCTGGGGCAGGGATTTTAGATACGCAGTATTTT.

The rearrangement links TRBV5-4 to TRBJ2-2, with D possibly being TRBD2 (5 bases). The CDR3 covers 16 residues. From germline, CDR1 is SGHNT and CDR2 YYREEE (reference sequence). V was trimmed by 4 bases and J by 2 bases, leaving 15 bases between them. CDR3 region: CASSGGLWPNTGELFF. CDR3 coding DNA: TGTGCCAGCAGCGGTGGACTCTGGCCTAACACCGGGGAGCTGTTTTTT. Full variable domain (rest looked up from reference TRBV5-4 and TRBJ2-2): ETGVTQSPTHLIKTRGQQVTLRCSSQSGHNTVSWYQQALGQGPQFIFQYYREEENGRGNFPPRFSGLQFPNYSSELNVNALELDDSALYLCASSGGLWPNTGELFFGEGSRLTVL.

This rearrangement joins TRBV13 to TRBJ2-3, with a weak D call TRBD2 (6 bases). Germline V gene data show CDR1 as PRHDT and CDR2 as FYEKMQ (reference sequence). Trimming took off 5 bases at V and 0 bases at J, with 9 bases between the two ends. CDR3 length: 14 amino acids. The CDR3 region has the DNA TGTGCCAGCAGCACCGCGGGAAGCACAGATACGCAGTATTTT. Its translation: CASSTAGSTDTQYF.

This clonotype was observed a few times. CDR3 protein: CASSLASGGLSYEQYF. For the CDR3, the DNA is TGTGCCAGCAGCTTGGCTAGCGGGGGCCTCTCCTACGAGCAGTACTTC. This sequence joins TRBV9 and TRBJ2-7; TRBD2 matches 10 bases. This CDR3 region has 16 residues. The V gene end was trimmed by 4 bases and the J gene end by 0 bases; junction bases not matched to a gene: 7. Germline values: CDR1 SGDLS, CDR2 YYNGEE.

This clonotype was recorded at least ten times. The rearrangement uses TRBV24-1 and TRBJ2-3; no definite D call. The germline CDR1 and CDR2 sequences are KGHDR and SFDVKD. Trimming stripped 4 bases from V and 2 bases from J, with 12 bases between. This CDR3 has 15 amino acids. The CDR3 DNA follows: TGTGCCACCAGTGACGTGGTAGGCTTCACAGATACGCAGTATTTT. The encoded protein is CATSDVVGFTDTQYF.

As concerns this clonotype: This could be a read error, since a much larger clone is one nucleotide away. The genes are TRBV9 and TRBJ1-6; 12 nucleotides agree with TRBD1. Germline V lookup: CDR1 SGDLS, CDR2 YYNGEE. This CDR3 spans 18 amino acids. The DNA of the CDR3 is TGTGCCAGCAGCCCTAGCGGGACAGGGGGCCCGAGAGATTCACCCGTCCACTTT. Amino acids: CASSPSGTGGPRDSPVHF.

The chain combines TRBV7-3 with TRBJ2-3; 8 nucleotides align to TRBD1. Germline trimming cut 6 bases from V and 7 bases from J; bases unmatched to any gene: 6. This CDR3 is 13 amino acids long. Germline V gene data show CDR1 as SGHTA and CDR2 as FQGTGA. CDR3 bases: TGTGCCAGCAGTACTACAGGGGGGAATACGCAGTATTTT. Translation: CASSTTGGNTQYF.

This clonotype was found many times. The genes are TRBV7-9 and TRBJ2-4; D uncertain. Per the germline V gene, CDR1 is SEHNR and CDR2 is FQNEAQ (reference sequence). V shed 4 bases and J shed 5 bases, with 12 bases lying between them. The CDR3 has 14 residues. The DNA for the CDR3 is TGTGCCAGCAGCTCCTACCGACCCGAAAACATTCAGTACTTC. It translates to CASSSYRPENIQYF.